This passage covers 29 T cell receptor beta chains from one sample sequenced in a study of graft-versus-host responses after intestinal transplantation. The protocol was immunoSEQ multiplex PCR, while the TCRdb copy is restricted to in-frame clones and leaves out a portion. This sample yields almost 40,000 clones, of which nearly 95% are seen a single time; around 0.22% belongs to the top ten. No antigen is known for these receptors. Here the sequenced sample was unstimulated CD8+ T cells sorted from spleen or lymph node cells, taken before transplant. The receptors originated from a human donor who was the organ donor for an intestinal transplant.

The gene calls are TRBV6-4 and TRBJ2-3, with D tentatively TRBD1 (5 bases). CDR3 length equals 15 residues. Trimming stripped 5 bases from V and 5 bases from J, with 17 bases between. The germline V gene encodes CDR1 MRHNA and CDR2 SNTAGT. CDR3 in DNA: TGTGCCAGCAGTCCAACAGGTGGCGCGGTAGATACGCAGTATTTT. This codes for CASSPTGGAVDTQYF.

As for this clone: This same CDR3 is encoded by further DNA sequences in the sample. The J gene is TRBJ1-1, the V gene TRBV27; tentative D call: TRBD1 (5 bases). This CDR3 is built from 13 residues. The V end lost 1 base, the J end lost 2 bases, and 5 bases lay between the germline ends. Looked up from germline, CDR1 is MNHEY and CDR2 is SMNVEV (reference sequence). The CDR3 region has the DNA TGTGCCAGCAGTTTATGGGGCAACACTGAAGCTTTCTTT. Its translation is CASSLWGNTEAFF.

V is TRBV4-1 and J is TRBJ1-1; TRBD1 aligns across 10 bases. The CDR3 is 15 amino acids. Germline V gene data show CDR1 as MGHRA and CDR2 as YSYEKL. V trimming: 5 bases; J trimming: 2 bases; junction bases outside the gene matches: 5. The CDR3 DNA is TGCGCCAGCAGCGCGGGACAGGGGATTAACACTGAAGCTTTCTTT. This encodes CASSAGQGINTEAFF.

The chain has TRBV14 and TRBJ2-3, with D possibly TRBD2 on 7 matching bases. Germline CDR1 is SGHDN and CDR2 is FVKESK. CDR3 size: 16 residues. Between the trimmed V and J ends, which lost 1 base and 1 base, there was a span of 12 bases. CDR3: CASSQGGGLGTDTQYF. CDR3 DNA sequence: TGTGCCAGCAGCCAAGGGGGGGGCCTGGGCACAGATACGCAGTATTTT.

This chain connects TRBV5-1 to TRBJ1-2; D gene uncertain. The CDR3 runs 14 residues. The V and J ends lost 5 bases and 4 bases respectively, with 15 bases between them. Germline CDR1 and CDR2: SGHRS and YFSETQ. As DNA, the CDR3 is TGCGCCAGCAGGCACAAGACAAGGCGCTATGGCTACACCTTC. Translated: CASRHKTRRYGYTF.

The J gene is TRBJ2-7, the V gene TRBV4-3; D gene unclear. V was shortened by 1 base and J by 2 bases, with 9 bases between the two germline ends. The germline CDR1 and CDR2 sequences are LGHNA and YSLEER. This CDR3 contains 14 residues. The CDR3 reads CASSQAARTYEQYF. The CDR3 DNA reads as TGCGCCAGCAGCCAAGCGGCTAGAACCTACGAGCAGTACTTC.

The chain combines TRBV6-5 with TRBJ2-3, with no clear D. This CDR3 is built from 14 residues. Germline values: CDR1 MNHEY, CDR2 SVGAGI. The V and J ends lost 0 bases and 5 bases respectively, with 9 bases between them. The CDR3 is CASSYSRPEDTQYF. In DNA form, the CDR3 reads TGTGCCAGCAGTTACTCGAGGCCGGAAGATACGCAGTATTTT.

The chain combines TRBV28 with TRBJ1-6; no firm D call. The CDR3 is 16 amino acids. V was clipped by 1 base and J by 0 bases, with 7 bases between them. CDR1 MDHEN and CDR2 SYDVKM come from the germline V gene. CDR3 sequence (DNA): TGTGCCAGCAGTTTATCTTCAGCCTCCTATAATTCACCCCTCCACTTT. Translating gives CASSLSSASYNSPLHF. The variable domain in full, with the rest retrieved from reference TRBV28 and TRBJ1-6, is DVKVTQSSRYLVKRTGEKVFLECVQDMDHENMFWYRQDPGLGLRLIYFSYDVKMKEKGDIPEGYSVSREKKERFSLILESASTNQTSMYLCASSLSSASYNSPLHFGNGTRLTVT.

CDR3 protein: CASSLGTGAYEQYF. The CDR3 bases are TGCGCCAGCAGCTTGGGGACAGGGGCCTACGAGCAGTACTTC. The chain is built from TRBV5-1 and TRBJ2-7, with 9 bases fitting TRBD1. CDR3 length equals 14 residues. Trimming cost V 0 bases and J 2 bases; bases outside gene matches: 0. The V gene's germline CDR1 is SGHRS and CDR2 YFSETQ.

V gene TRBV28 combines with J gene TRBJ2-7; TRBD2 matches at 7 bases. The CDR3 spans 13 residues. V gave up 7 bases and J gave up 2 bases; unmatched junction bases: 5. Germline CDR1 and CDR2: MDHEN and SYDVKM. CDR3 protein: CASIRRETYEQYF. The CDR3 DNA is TGTGCCAGCATTCGGCGGGAGACCTACGAGCAGTACTTC. Supplemented by reference TRBV28 and TRBJ2-7, the full variable domain reads DVKVTQSSRYLVKRTGEKVFLECVQDMDHENMFWYRQDPGLGLRLIYFSYDVKMKEKGDIPEGYSVSREKKERFSLILESASTNQTSMYLCASIRRETYEQYFGPGTRLTVT.

The CDR3 reads CASSYLSSGENTGELFF. The DNA of the CDR3 is TGTGCCAGCAGCTACCTTTCTAGCGGGGAGAACACCGGGGAGCTGTTTTTT. J is TRBJ2-2 and V is TRBV5-6; 9 bases are a match to TRBD2. The CDR3 length is 17 residues. V dropped 3 bases and J dropped 1; count of bases not matched to a gene: 7. Looked up from germline, CDR1 is SGHDT and CDR2 is YYEEEE.

This clone was seen a single time. V is TRBV6-1 and J is TRBJ2-5; 8 bases align to TRBD2. The germline CDR1 and CDR2 sequences are MNHNS and SASEGT. The CDR3 is 14 residues long. The V gene end was trimmed by 6 bases and the J gene end by 7 bases; junction bases not matched to a gene: 10. The CDR3 coding sequence is TGTGCCAGCAGCAGACTAGCGCTCCTCCGGACCCAGTACTTC. Its translation is CASSRLALLRTQYF.

This chain connects TRBV6-4 to TRBJ2-4; possibly TRBD1 for D (5 bases). The ends were cut back, 7 bases at V and 1 base at J, with 14 bases in the middle. The CDR3 spans 15 residues. Germline V gene data show CDR1 as MRHNA and CDR2 as SNTAGT. Here the CDR3 DNA reads TGTGCCAGCATCGACAGTACCTGTGCCAAAAACATTCAGTACTTC. Residues: CASIDSTCAKNIQYF.

J is TRBJ1-2 and V is TRBV10-3, with D tentatively TRBD1 (6 bases). The CDR3 has 14 amino acids. Germline CDR1 reads ENHRY; CDR2 reads SYGVKD. Trimming took off 4 bases at V and 8 bases at J, with 17 bases between the two ends. CDR3 in amino acids: CAISVEDSGYGYTF. For the CDR3, the DNA is TGTGCCATCAGTGTAGAGGACAGCGGCTACGGCTACACCTTC.

The rearrangement links TRBV6-5 to TRBJ2-3; D is perhaps TRBD1 (6 bases). The V gene's germline CDR1 is MNHEY and CDR2 SVGAGI. Trimming removed 6 bases at V and 2 bases at J, with 12 bases between. The CDR3 length is 14 residues. The CDR3 bases are TGTGCCAGCAGCAACGACAGGTTCACAGATACGCAGTATTTT. Protein: CASSNDRFTDTQYF.

The V gene is TRBV2, the J gene TRBJ2-1, with 14 bases identical to TRBD2. CDR1 and CDR2 from the germline V gene are SNHLY and FYNNEI. The CDR3 extends over 17 amino acids. J lost 1 base, V lost 6 bases, and 5 bases had no gene match. This chain's CDR3 is CASSTGLAGGSYNEQFF. The CDR3 region has the DNA TGTGCCAGCAGCACCGGACTAGCGGGGGGATCCTACAATGAGCAGTTCTTC.

The chain is built from TRBV13 and TRBJ1-1; 7 nucleotides line up with TRBD1. This CDR3 has 17 amino acids. The V gene's germline CDR1 is PRHDT and CDR2 FYEKMQ (reference sequence). Unmatched junction bases numbered 15, after V lost 4 bases and J lost 4 bases. DNA for the CDR3: TGTGCCAGCAGCTCCCCGACCGACAGGGATTGGGGCACTGAAGCTTTCTTT. This encodes CASSSPTDRDWGTEAFF.

The chain has TRBV4-3 and TRBJ1-2; D is undetermined. The CDR3 contains 16 residues. With 0 bases removed from V and 3 bases from J, the gap between germline ends came to 14 bases. Germline CDR1 is LGHNA and CDR2 is YSLEER. The CDR3 nucleotides read TGCGCCAGCAGCCAAGATCTTGGGAGGCTCCACTATGGCTACACCTTC. It encodes CASSQDLGRLHYGYTF.

The sample holds one count of this clone. The V call is TRBV19, the J call TRBJ1-2; possibly TRBD1 for D (5 bases). Germline V gene sequence: CDR1 LNHDA, CDR2 SQIVND (reference sequence). This CDR3 has 13 residues. V gave up 6 bases and J gave up 8 bases, with 16 bases separating them. This CDR3 is CASRGHEGDGYTF. CDR3 nucleotide sequence: TGTGCCAGTAGGGGGCATGAGGGCGACGGCTACACCTTC.

This sequence joins TRBV6-5 and TRBJ1-1; D not certain. Per the germline V gene, CDR1 is MNHEY and CDR2 is SVGAGI. The CDR3 is 13 amino acids. V shed 2 bases and J shed 1 base, with 5 bases lying between them. CDR3: CASSYGKNTEAFF. The CDR3 region has the DNA TGTGCCAGCAGTTACGGGAAGAACACTGAAGCTTTCTTT.

V usage is TRBV30 and J usage is TRBJ2-5; D remains ambiguous. V was clipped by 2 bases and J by 0 bases, with 7 bases between them. The CDR3 is 13 residues long. From germline, CDR1 is GTSNPN and CDR2 SVGIG (reference sequence). The CDR3 coding sequence is TGTGCCTGGAGTCCAGCCGACCAAGAGACCCAGTACTTC. This sequence encodes CAWSPADQETQYF.

This clone has only a few counts. The rearrangement joins TRBV4-3 to TRBJ2-7, with 8 bases that match TRBD1. The CDR3 length is 14 residues. Germline CDR1 reads LGHNA; CDR2 reads YSLEER. The trim removed 1 base at V and 5 bases at J, leaving 4 bases unmatched. The CDR3 is CASSQVPRGHEQYF. For the CDR3, the DNA is TGCGCCAGCAGCCAAGTTCCCAGGGGGCACGAGCAGTACTTC.

This clone was picked up one time. This rearrangement joins TRBV7-6 to TRBJ1-4, with D possibly TRBD1 on 5 matching bases. Trimming stripped 2 bases from V and 4 bases from J, with 20 bases between. The length of the CDR3 is 18 residues. Germline V gene data show CDR1 as SGHVS and CDR2 as FNYEAQ. CDR3 amino acids: CASSLIDYGVGDNEKLFF. The CDR3 DNA sequence: TGTGCCAGCAGCTTAATAGATTACGGGGTGGGGGATAATGAAAAACTGTTTTTT. Together with reference TRBV7-6 and TRBJ1-4, the CDR3 gives the full variable domain: GAGVSQSPRYKVTKRGQDVALRCDPISGHVSLYWYRQALGQGPEFLTYFNYEAQQDKSGLPNDRFSAERPEGSISTLTIQRTEQRDSAMYRCASSLIDYGVGDNEKLFFGSGTQLSVL.

The V gene is TRBV7-9, the J gene TRBJ2-7, with a weak D call TRBD1 (6 bases). The V end lost 5 bases, the J end lost 3 bases, and 14 bases lay between the germline ends. The length of the CDR3 is 14 residues. Germline V CDR1 and CDR2: SEHNR, FQNEAQ (reference sequence). The CDR3, as DNA: TGTGCCAGCAGCCAACAGGGACAACTCTACGAGCAGTACTTC. This encodes CASSQQGQLYEQYF.

This rearrangement joins TRBV4-3 to TRBJ2-1, with D possibly matching TRBD2 (6 bases). V lost 3 bases and J 6 bases, leaving 21 bases between the germline ends. The CDR3 is 17 residues long. Germline V gene sequence: CDR1 LGHNA, CDR2 YSLEER. This chain's CDR3 is CASSHVPGERIINEQFF. The CDR3 DNA reads as TGCGCCAGCAGCCATGTCCCGGGAGAGAGGATAATCAATGAGCAGTTCTTC.

This rearrangement joins TRBV5-8 to TRBJ1-1; 7 nucleotides agree with TRBD1. Germline-derived CDR1 and CDR2 are SGHTS and YDEGEE. Losses at the gene ends were 0 bases for V and 1 base for J; bases not matched to a gene: 3. This CDR3 is 15 amino acids long. CDR3 nucleotide sequence: TGTGCCAGCAGCTTGGAACAGGGGACGAACACTGAAGCTTTCTTT. It codes for CASSLEQGTNTEAFF.

The J gene is TRBJ1-1, the V gene TRBV11-3; 7 bases fit TRBD1. Germline CDR1 and CDR2: SGHNT and YENEEA. This CDR3 region has 14 residues. V lost 6 bases and J lost 2; bases outside the gene matches: 6. In nucleotides, the CDR3 is TGTGCCAGCAGGGGGACAGCCGAAAACACTGAAGCTTTCTTT. Translating gives CASRGTAENTEAFF.

This chain connects TRBV5-1 to TRBJ2-4, with no clear D. Germline V lookup: CDR1 SGHRS, CDR2 YFSETQ. This CDR3 has 17 residues. V shed 0 bases and J shed 5 bases, with 18 bases lying between them. This CDR3 reads CASSLVIRTQRENIQYF. CDR3 bases: TGCGCCAGCAGCTTGGTCATACGCACGCAGAGAGAAAACATTCAGTACTTC.

The chain uses TRBV10-2 and TRBJ1-1; D is undetermined. V lost 7 bases, J lost 1 base, and 7 bases lay in between. CDR3 size: 12 residues. Per the germline V gene, CDR1 is WSHSY and CDR2 is SAAADI. CDR3 DNA: TGCGCCAGCAAGCCGGAGAACACTGAAGCTTTCTTT. Its protein is CASKPENTEAFF.